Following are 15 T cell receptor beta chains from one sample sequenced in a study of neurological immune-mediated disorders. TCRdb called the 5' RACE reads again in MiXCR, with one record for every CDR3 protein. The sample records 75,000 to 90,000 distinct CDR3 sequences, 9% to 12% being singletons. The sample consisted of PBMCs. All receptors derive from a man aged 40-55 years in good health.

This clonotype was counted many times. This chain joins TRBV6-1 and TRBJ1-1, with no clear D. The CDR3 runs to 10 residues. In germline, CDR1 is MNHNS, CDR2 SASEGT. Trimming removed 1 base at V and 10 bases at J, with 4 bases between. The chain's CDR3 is CASSEDRAFF. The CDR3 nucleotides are TGTGCCAGCAGTGAAGATCGAGCTTTCTTT.

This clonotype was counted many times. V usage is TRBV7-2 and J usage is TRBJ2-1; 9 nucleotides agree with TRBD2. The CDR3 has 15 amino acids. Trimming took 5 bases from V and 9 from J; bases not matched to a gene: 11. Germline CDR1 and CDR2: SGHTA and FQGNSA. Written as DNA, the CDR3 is TGTGCCAGCAGCGTCGTCGGCGGGGGGGCGAGTGAGCAGTTCTTC. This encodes CASSVVGGGASEQFF. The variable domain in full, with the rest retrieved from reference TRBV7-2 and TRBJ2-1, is GAGVSQSPSNKVTEKGKDVELRCDPISGHTALYWYRQSLGQGLEFLIYFQGNSAPDKSGLPSDRFSAERTGGSVSTLTIQRTQQEDSAVYLCASSVVGGGASEQFFGPGTRLTVL.

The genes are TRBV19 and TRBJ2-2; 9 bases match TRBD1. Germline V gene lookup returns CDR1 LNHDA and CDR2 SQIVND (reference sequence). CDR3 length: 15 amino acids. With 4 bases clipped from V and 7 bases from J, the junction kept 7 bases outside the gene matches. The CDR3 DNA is TGTGCCAGTAGTACGGAGACAGGGGGAGGCGGGGAGCTGTTTTTT. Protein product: CASSTETGGGGELFF.

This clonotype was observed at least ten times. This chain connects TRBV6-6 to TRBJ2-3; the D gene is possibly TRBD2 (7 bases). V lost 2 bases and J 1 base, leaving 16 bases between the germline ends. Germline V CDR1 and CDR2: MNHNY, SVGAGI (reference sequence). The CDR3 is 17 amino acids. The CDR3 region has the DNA TGTGCCAGCAGTTACGATGCGGGGGCGAGTGGCACAGATACGCAGTATTTT. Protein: CASSYDAGASGTDTQYF.

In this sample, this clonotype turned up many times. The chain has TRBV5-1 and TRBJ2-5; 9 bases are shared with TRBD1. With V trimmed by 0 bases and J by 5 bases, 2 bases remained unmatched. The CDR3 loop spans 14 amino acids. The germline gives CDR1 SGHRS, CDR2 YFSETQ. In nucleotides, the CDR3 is TGCGCCAGCAGCTTGGCTGGGACAGGGGAGACCCAGTACTTC. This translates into CASSLAGTGETQYF.

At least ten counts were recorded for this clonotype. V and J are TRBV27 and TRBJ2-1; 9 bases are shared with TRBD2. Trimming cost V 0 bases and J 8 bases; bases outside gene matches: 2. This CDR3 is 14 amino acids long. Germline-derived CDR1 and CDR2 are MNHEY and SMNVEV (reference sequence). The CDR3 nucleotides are TGTGCCAGCAGTTTATCGGGACTAGCCGATGAGCAGTTCTTC. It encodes CASSLSGLADEQFF.

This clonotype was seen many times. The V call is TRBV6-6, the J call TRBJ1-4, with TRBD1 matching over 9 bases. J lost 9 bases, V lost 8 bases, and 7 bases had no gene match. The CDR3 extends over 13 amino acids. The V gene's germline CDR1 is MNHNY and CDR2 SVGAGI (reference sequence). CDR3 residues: CASSGTGYQKLFF. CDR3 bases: TGTGCCAGCTCCGGGACAGGGTATCAAAAACTGTTTTTT.

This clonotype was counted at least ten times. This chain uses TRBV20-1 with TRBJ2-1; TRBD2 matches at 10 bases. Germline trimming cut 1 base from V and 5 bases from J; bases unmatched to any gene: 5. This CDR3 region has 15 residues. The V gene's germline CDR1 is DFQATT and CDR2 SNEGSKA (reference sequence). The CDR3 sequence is CSARVPLAGDNEQFF. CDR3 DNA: TGCAGTGCTAGAGTACCTCTAGCGGGGGACAATGAGCAGTTCTTC.

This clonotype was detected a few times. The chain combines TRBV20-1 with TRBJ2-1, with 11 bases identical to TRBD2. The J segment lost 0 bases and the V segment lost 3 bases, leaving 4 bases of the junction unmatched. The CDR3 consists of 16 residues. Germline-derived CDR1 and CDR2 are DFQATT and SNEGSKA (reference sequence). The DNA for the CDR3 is TGCAGTGCTAGTGGGACTAGCGGTAGCTCCTACAATGAGCAGTTCTTC. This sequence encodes CSASGTSGSSYNEQFF.

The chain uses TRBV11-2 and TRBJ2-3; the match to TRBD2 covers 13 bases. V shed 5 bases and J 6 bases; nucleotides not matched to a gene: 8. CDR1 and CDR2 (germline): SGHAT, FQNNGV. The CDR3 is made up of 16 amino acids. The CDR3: CASSRGLAGTWDTQYF. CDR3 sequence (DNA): TGTGCCAGCAGCCGGGGACTAGCGGGGACGTGGGATACGCAGTATTTT.

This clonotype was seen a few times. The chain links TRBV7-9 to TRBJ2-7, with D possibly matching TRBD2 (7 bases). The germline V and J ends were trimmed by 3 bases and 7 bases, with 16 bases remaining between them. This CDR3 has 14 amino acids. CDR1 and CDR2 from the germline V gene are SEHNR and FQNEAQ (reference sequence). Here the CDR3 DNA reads TGTGCCAGCAGCTTCAGAGGGGGGGCAGGTGAGCAGTACTTC. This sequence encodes CASSFRGGAGEQYF.

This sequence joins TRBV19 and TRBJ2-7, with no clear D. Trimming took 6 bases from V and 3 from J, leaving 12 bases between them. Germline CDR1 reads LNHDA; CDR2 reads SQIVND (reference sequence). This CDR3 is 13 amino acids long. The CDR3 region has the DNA TGTGCCAGTAGGGAGAAGGGTTTCTACGAGCAGTACTTC. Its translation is CASREKGFYEQYF. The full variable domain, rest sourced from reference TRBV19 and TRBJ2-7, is DGGITQSPKYLFRKEGQNVTLSCEQNLNHDAMYWYRQDPGQGLRLIYYSQIVNDFQKGDIAEGYSVSREKKESFPLTVTSAQKNPTAFYLCASREKGFYEQYFGPGTRLTVT.

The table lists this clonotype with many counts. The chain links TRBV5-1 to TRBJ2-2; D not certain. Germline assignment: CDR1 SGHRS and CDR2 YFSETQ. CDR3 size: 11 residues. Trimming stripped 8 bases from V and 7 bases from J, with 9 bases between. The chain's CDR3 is CASSNGGELFF. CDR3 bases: TGCGCCAGTTCAAACGGCGGGGAGCTGTTTTTT.

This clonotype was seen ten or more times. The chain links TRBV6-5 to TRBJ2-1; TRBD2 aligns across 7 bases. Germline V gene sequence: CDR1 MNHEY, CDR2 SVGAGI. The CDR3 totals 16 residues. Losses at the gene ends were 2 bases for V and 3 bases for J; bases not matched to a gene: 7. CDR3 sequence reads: CASSYGAGVRYNEQFF. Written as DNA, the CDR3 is TGTGCCAGCAGTTACGGGGCGGGAGTCCGCTACAATGAGCAGTTCTTC.

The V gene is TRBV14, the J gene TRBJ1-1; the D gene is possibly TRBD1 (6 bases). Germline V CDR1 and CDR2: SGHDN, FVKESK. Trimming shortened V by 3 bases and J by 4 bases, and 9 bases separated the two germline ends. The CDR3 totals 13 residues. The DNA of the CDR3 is TGTGCCAGCAGCCAGGGGGCGACCACTGAAGCTTTCTTT. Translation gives CASSQGATTEAFF. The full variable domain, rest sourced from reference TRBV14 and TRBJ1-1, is EAGVTQFPSHSVIEKGQTVTLRCDPISGHDNLYWYRRVMGKEIKFLLHFVKESKQDESGMPNNRFLAERTGGTYSTLKVQPAELEDSGVYFCASSQGATTEAFFGQGTRLTVV.